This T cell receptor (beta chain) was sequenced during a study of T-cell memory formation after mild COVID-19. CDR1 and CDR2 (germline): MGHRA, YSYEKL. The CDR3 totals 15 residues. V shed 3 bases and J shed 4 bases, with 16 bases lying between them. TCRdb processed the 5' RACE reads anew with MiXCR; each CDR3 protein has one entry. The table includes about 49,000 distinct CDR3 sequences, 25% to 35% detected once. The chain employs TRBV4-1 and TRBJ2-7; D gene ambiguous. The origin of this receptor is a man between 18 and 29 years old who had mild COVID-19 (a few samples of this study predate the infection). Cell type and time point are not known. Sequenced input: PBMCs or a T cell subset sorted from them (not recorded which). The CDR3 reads CASSHRPLWGYEQYV. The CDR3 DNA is TGCGCCAGCAGCCATAGACCCCTCTGGGGATACGAGCAGTACGTC.